This T cell receptor (beta chain) emerged from a study of blood T cell repertoires in COVID-19. Across the study: Italy, Spain and the United States were the sources of the convalescent and acute COVID-19 samples.

Germline V gene data show CDR1 as SNHLY and CDR2 as FYNNEI. V shed 4 bases, J shed 1 base, and the junction held 4 bases outside the gene matches. This CDR3 has 15 residues. As originally analysed: Amplification of reference gene primers provided the estimated nucleated cell counts. Sequencing used immunoSEQ multiplex PCR; TCRdb keeps in-frame clones, though not all of them. V, J and clone size derive from that table, while D and trimming were established from the DNA sequence. The sample comprises approximately 390,000 clones, about 89% of which are singletons, and approximately 2.4% rests with the top ten. Seattle-derived patients entered the study during active infection and were followed longitudinally.

This sequence originates from a woman aged 55-75 years with COVID-19, enrolled during active disease. This chain uses TRBV2 with TRBJ1-1, with 9 bases aligning to TRBD1. The sample taken for sequencing was peripheral blood. CDR3 protein: CASSGQGGPNTEAFF. CDR3 DNA sequence: TGTGCCAGCAGTGGACAGGGGGGGCCGAACACTGAAGCTTTCTTT.